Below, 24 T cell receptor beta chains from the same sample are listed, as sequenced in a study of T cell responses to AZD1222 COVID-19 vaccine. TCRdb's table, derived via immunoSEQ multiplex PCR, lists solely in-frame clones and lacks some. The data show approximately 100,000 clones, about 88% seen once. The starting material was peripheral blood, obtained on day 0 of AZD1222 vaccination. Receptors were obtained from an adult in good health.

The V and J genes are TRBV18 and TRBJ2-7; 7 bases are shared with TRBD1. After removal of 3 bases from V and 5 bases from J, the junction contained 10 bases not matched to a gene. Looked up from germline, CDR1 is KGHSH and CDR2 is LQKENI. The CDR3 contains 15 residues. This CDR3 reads CASSPRDRVGNEQYF. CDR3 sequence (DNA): TGTGCCAGCTCACCCCGCGACAGGGTGGGAAACGAGCAGTACTTC.

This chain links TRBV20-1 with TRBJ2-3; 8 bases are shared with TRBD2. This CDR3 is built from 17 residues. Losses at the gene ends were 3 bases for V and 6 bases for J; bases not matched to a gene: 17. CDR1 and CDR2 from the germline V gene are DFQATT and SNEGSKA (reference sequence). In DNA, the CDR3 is TGCAGTGCTAGTGTCCCCGGGACTAGTCGCGTCGACGATACGCAGTATTTT. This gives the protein CSASVPGTSRVDDTQYF.

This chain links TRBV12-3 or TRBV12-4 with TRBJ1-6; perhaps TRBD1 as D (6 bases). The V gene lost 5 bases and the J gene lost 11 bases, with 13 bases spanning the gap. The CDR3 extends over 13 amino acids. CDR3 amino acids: CASSLQGFTPLHF. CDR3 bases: TGTGCCAGCAGTCTGCAGGGGTTTACACCCCTCCACTTT.

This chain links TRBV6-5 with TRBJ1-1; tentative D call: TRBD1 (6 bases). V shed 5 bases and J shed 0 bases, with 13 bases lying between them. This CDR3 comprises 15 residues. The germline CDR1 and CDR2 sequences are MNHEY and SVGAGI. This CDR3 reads CASSPWTDLNTEAFF. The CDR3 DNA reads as TGTGCCAGCAGTCCCTGGACAGACTTGAACACTGAAGCTTTCTTT.

The CDR3 coding sequence is TGCAGCGCCGGGACAGGTAGCAATCAGCCCCAGCATTTT. It yields the protein CSAGTGSNQPQHF. V gene TRBV29-1 combines with J gene TRBJ1-5, with 8 nucleotides matching TRBD1. V shed 7 bases and J 0 bases; nucleotides not matched to a gene: 2. The CDR3 spans 13 residues. The V gene's germline CDR1 is SQVTM and CDR2 ANQGSEA.

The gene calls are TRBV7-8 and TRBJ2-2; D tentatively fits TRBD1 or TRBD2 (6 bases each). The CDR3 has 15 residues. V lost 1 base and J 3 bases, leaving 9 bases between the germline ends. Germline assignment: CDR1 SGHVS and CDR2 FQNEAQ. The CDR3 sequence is CASSLEGGHTGELFF. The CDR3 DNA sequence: TGTGCCAGCAGCTTAGAGGGGGGCCACACCGGGGAGCTGTTTTTT.

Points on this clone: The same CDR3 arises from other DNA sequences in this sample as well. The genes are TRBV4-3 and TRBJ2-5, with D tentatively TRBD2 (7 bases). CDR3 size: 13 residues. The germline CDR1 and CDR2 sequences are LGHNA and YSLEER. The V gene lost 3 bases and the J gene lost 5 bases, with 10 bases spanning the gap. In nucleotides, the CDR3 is TGCGCCAGCAGCCAGAGGGGGGGGGAGACCCAGTACTTC. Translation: CASSQRGGETQYF.

CDR3 amino acids: CASSYGGSQPQHF. DNA of the CDR3: TGTGCCAGCAGTTACGGGGGTTCTCAGCCCCAGCATTTT. V gene TRBV6-5 combines with J gene TRBJ1-5; tentative D call: TRBD1 (5 bases). Trimming stripped 2 bases from V and 6 bases from J, with 8 bases between. From germline, CDR1 is MNHEY and CDR2 SVGAGI. There are 13 residues in the CDR3.

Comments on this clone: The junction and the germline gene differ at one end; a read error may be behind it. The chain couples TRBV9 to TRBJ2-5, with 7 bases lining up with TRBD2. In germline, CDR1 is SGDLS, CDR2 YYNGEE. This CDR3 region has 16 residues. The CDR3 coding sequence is TGCGCCAGCAGCGTAGAGCGCGGGGAGGGGTTGGAGACCCAGTACTTC. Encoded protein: CASSVERGEGLETQYF.

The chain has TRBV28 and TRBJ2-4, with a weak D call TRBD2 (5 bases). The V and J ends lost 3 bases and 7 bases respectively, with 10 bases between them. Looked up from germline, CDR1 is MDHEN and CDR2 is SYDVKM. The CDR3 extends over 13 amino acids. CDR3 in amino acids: CASSFGKRNIQYF. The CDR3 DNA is TGTGCCAGCAGTTTCGGGAAGCGCAACATTCAGTACTTC.

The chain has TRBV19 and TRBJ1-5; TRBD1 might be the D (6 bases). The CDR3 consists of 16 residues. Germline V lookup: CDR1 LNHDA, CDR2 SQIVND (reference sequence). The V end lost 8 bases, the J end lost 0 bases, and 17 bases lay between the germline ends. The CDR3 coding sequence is TGTGCCAGTGCTTTAGGACGGACAGTTAGCAATCAGCCCCAGCATTTT. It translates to CASALGRTVSNQPQHF.

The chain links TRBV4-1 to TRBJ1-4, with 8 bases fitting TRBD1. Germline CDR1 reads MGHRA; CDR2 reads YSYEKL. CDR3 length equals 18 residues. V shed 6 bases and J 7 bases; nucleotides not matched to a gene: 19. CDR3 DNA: TGCGCCAGCAGAGCACAAGGGGCAGGGGGCAAAGAGGCTGAAAAACTGTTTTTT. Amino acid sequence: CASRAQGAGGKEAEKLFF.

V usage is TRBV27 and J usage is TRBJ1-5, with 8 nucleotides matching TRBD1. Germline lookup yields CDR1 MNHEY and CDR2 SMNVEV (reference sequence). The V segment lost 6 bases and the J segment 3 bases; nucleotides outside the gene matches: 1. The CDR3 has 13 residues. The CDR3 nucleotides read TGTGCCAGCAGGGGACAGGTCAATCAGCCCCAGCATTTT. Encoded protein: CASRGQVNQPQHF.

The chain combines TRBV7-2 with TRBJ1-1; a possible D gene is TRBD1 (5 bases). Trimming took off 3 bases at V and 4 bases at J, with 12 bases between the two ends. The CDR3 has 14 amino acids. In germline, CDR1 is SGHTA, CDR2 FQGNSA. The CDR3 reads CASSFGGWRTEAFF. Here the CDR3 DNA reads TGTGCCAGCAGCTTTGGGGGTTGGCGCACTGAAGCTTTCTTT.

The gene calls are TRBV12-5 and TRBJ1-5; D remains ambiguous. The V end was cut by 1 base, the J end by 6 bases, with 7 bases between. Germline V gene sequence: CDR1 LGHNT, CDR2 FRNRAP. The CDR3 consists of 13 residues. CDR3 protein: CASGLEPGQPQHF. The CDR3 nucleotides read TGTGCTAGTGGTTTGGAGCCGGGTCAGCCCCAGCATTTT.

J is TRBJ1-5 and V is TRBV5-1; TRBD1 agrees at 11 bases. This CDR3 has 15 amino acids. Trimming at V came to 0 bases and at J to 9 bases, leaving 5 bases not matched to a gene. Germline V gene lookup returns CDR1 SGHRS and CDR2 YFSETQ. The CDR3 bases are TGCGCCAGCAGCTTGGAGGGACAGGGGGTTGGGCCCCAGCATTTT. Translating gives CASSLEGQGVGPQHF.

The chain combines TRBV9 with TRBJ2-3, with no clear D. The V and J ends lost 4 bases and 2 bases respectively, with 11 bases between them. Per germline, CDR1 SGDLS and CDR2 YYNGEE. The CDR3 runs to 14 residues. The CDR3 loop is CASSPRTYTDTQYF. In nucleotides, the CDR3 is TGTGCCAGCAGCCCCCGGACCTACACAGATACGCAGTATTTT.

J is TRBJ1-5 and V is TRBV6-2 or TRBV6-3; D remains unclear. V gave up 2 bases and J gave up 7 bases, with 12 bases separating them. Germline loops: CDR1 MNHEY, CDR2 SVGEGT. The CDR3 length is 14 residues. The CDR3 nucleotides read TGTGCCAGCAGTTACGCCAGATTTGGACAGCCCCAGCATTTT. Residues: CASSYARFGQPQHF.

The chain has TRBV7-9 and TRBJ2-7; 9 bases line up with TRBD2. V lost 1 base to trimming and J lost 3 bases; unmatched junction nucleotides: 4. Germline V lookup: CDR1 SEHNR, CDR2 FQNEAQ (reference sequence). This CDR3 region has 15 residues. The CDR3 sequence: CASSLGAGGYYEQYF. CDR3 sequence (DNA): TGTGCCAGCAGCTTAGGAGCGGGGGGTTACTACGAGCAGTACTTC.

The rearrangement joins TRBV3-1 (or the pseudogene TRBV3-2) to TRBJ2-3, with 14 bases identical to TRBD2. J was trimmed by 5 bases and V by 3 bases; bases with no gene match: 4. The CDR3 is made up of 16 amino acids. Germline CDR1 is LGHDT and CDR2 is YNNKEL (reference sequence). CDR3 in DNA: TGTGCCAGCAGCCACGGACTAGCGGGGGGCGGAGATACGCAGTATTTT. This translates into CASSHGLAGGGDTQYF.

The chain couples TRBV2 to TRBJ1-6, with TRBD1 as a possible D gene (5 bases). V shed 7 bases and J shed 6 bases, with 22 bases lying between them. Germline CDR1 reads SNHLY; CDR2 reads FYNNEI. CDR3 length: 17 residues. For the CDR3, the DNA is TGTGCCAGCACCCGGAGGGGTTTTGGCGGAGGTAATTCACCCCTCCACTTT. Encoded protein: CASTRRGFGGGNSPLHF.

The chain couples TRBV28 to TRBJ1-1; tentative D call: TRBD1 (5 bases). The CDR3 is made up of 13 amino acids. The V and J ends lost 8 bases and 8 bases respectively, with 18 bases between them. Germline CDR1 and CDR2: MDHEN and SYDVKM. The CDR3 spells CASGALTGVEAFF. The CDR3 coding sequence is TGTGCCAGCGGGGCGCTTACGGGAGTCGAAGCTTTCTTT. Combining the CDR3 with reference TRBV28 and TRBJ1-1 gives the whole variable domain DVKVTQSSRYLVKRTGEKVFLECVQDMDHENMFWYRQDPGLGLRLIYFSYDVKMKEKGDIPEGYSVSREKKERFSLILESASTNQTSMYLCASGALTGVEAFFGQGTRLTVV.

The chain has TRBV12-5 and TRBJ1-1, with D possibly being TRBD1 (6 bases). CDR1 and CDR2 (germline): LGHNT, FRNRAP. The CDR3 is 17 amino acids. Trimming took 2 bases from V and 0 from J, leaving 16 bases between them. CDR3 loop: CASGLPPHRAMNTEAFF. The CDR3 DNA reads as TGTGCTAGTGGTTTGCCTCCACACAGGGCAATGAACACTGAAGCTTTCTTT.

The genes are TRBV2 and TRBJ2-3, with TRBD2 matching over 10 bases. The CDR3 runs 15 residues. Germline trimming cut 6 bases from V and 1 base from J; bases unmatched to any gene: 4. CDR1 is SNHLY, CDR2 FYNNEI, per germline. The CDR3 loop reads CASSLAGARTDTQYF. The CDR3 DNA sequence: TGTGCCAGCAGCCTAGCGGGGGCCCGCACAGATACGCAGTATTTT.